The 19 T cell receptor beta chains below all came from one sample that was sequenced in a study of T cell repertoires in cytomegalovirus infection. In TCRdb, the reads were re-called with MiXCR into one record per CDR3 protein. This sample has fewer than 200,000 distinct CDR3 sequences, with roughly 9% found just once. Specimen: PBMCs. These receptors all stem from a human donor in good health (CMV status not recorded). Some clones in this sample may be carry-over from other donors' samples.

This clonotype was seen many times. The V call is TRBV7-2, the J call TRBJ2-3; D is perhaps TRBD2 (6 bases). There are 16 residues in the CDR3. Germline V gene data show CDR1 as SGHTA and CDR2 as FQGNSA. Trimming removed 3 bases from V and 5 bases from J, with 18 bases in between. Here the CDR3 reads CASSLGSGVGEDTQYF. The CDR3 nucleotides are TGTGCCAGCAGCTTGGGTAGCGGAGTTGGAGAAGATACGCAGTATTTT.

In this sample, this clonotype turned up many times. The gene calls are TRBV6-1 and TRBJ1-2; TRBD1 agrees at 7 bases. CDR1 is MNHNS and CDR2 is SASEGT in the germline V gene. J gave up 6 bases and V 5 bases, and 12 bases lay outside the gene matches. This CDR3 is 15 amino acids long. The CDR3, as DNA: TGTGCCAGCAGTCCCGAGGCCAGGGGGTTCGATGGCTACACCTTC. Encoded protein: CASSPEARGFDGYTF.

J is TRBJ1-4 and V is TRBV2; perhaps TRBD1 as D (6 bases). The CDR3 runs to 15 residues. Germline-derived CDR1 and CDR2 are SNHLY and FYNNEI. V was cut by 0 bases and J by 6 bases, with 11 bases left in between. This CDR3 is CASSEAGQRYEKLFF. In DNA form, the CDR3 reads TGTGCCAGCAGTGAAGCGGGACAAAGATATGAAAAACTGTTTTTT.

This clonotype was seen repeatedly, ten times or more. The chain carries TRBV7-2 and TRBJ2-1; D unclear. Germline CDR1 is SGHTA and CDR2 is FQGNSA. V was trimmed by 2 bases and J by 5 bases, leaving 10 bases between them. The CDR3 loop spans 14 amino acids. Written as DNA, the CDR3 is TGTGCCAGCAGCTTAAACTCAGCCAACAATGAGCAGTTCTTC. Residues: CASSLNSANNEQFF.

This chain joins TRBV6-2 or TRBV6-3 and TRBJ2-1; D is ambiguous. Germline lookup yields CDR1 MNHEY and CDR2 SVGEGT. V shed 5 bases and J shed 0 bases, with 11 bases lying between them. The CDR3 loop spans 15 amino acids. The CDR3 loop reads CASSLTAVSYNEQFF. The CDR3 DNA reads TGTGCCAGCAGTCTTACTGCCGTCTCCTACAATGAGCAGTTCTTC.

With respect to this clonotype: Likely a read error: the CDR3 ends without its conserved phenylalanine or tryptophan. This sequence joins TRBV4-2 and TRBJ2-2; D uncertain. This CDR3 contains 12 residues. Trimming took 4 bases from V and 2 from J, leaving 2 bases between them. The germline V gene encodes CDR1 LGHNA and CDR2 YNFKEQ. The CDR3 coding sequence is TGTGCCAGCAGCCCCAACACCGGGGAGCTGTTTCTT. Its protein is CASSPNTGELFL.

This clonotype came up many times. This chain joins TRBV12-3 or TRBV12-4 and TRBJ1-2; TRBD1 agrees at 7 bases. This CDR3 spans 13 amino acids. Unmatched junction bases numbered 3, after V lost 3 bases and J lost 5 bases. The chain's CDR3 is CASSFEGQYGYTF. The CDR3 DNA follows: TGTGCCAGCAGTTTTGAGGGACAGTATGGCTACACCTTC.

This clonotype has a count of ten or more. This chain links TRBV7-9 with TRBJ2-1, with D unresolved. The CDR3 covers 17 residues. Looked up from germline, CDR1 is SEHNR and CDR2 is FQNEAQ (reference sequence). The ends were cut back, 5 bases at V and 0 bases at J, with 17 bases in the middle. The CDR3 reads CASSVRPSFSSYNEQFF. CDR3 nucleotides: TGTGCCAGCAGCGTTAGGCCTTCATTCAGCTCCTACAATGAGCAGTTCTTC.

This clonotype has more than one count but fewer than ten. V is TRBV29-1 and J is TRBJ2-3; TRBD2 aligns across 12 bases. With V trimmed by 2 bases and J by 4 bases, 10 bases remained unmatched. This CDR3 comprises 17 residues. CDR1 SQVTM and CDR2 ANQGSEA come from the germline V gene. As DNA, the CDR3 is TGCAGCGTTGAAACTTTACTAGCGGGAGGCCCCGCAGATACGCAGTATTTT. It is translated as CSVETLLAGGPADTQYF.

This clonotype has ten or more counts. The CDR3 region is CASSVGPVEAYGYTF. Here the CDR3 DNA reads TGTGCCAGCAGCGTAGGCCCAGTTGAGGCCTATGGCTACACCTTC. The J gene is TRBJ1-2, the V gene TRBV9; D is ambiguous. The CDR3 is made up of 15 amino acids. Germline V gene data show CDR1 as SGDLS and CDR2 as YYNGEE. V was cut by 0 bases and J by 4 bases, with 13 bases left in between.

This clonotype was counted many times. The genes are TRBV27 and TRBJ2-5, with 7 nucleotides matching TRBD1. CDR3 length: 14 amino acids. Looked up from germline, CDR1 is MNHEY and CDR2 is SMNVEV (reference sequence). The trim removed 5 bases at V and 3 bases at J, leaving 6 bases unmatched. The CDR3 nucleotides read TGTGCCAGCAGTCTGCTCGGGACAGAAGAGACCCAGTACTTC. It is translated as CASSLLGTEETQYF.

This clonotype came up once. The chain has TRBV7-3 and TRBJ2-3; 8 nucleotides align to TRBD2. Germline assignment: CDR1 SGHTA and CDR2 FQGTGA. CDR3 length: 17 amino acids. Trimming took 4 bases from V and 4 from J; bases not matched to a gene: 13. The CDR3 sequence is CASSSASGPTGADTQYF. The CDR3 nucleotides are TGTGCCAGCAGCTCCGCTAGCGGGCCCACAGGAGCAGATACGCAGTATTTT.

Turning to this clonotype: It may be a read error: a sequence one base away is much more abundant. The conserved phenylalanine or tryptophan is not found at the CDR3 terminus, so this likely reflects a read error. This chain joins TRBV15 and TRBJ1-1, with 8 bases matching TRBD1. This CDR3 has 14 residues. V was clipped by 0 bases and J by 6 bases; unmatched bases: 3. Germline-derived CDR1 and CDR2 are LNHNV and YYDKDF (reference sequence). The CDR3 DNA follows: TGTGCCACCAGCAGAGATCCACAGGGGGCTGAAGCTTTCTCT. This encodes CATSRDPQGAEAFS.

This clonotype has at least ten counts. The chain couples TRBV19 to TRBJ1-1; no clear D. The CDR3 runs 13 residues. The V gene's germline CDR1 is LNHDA and CDR2 SQIVND (reference sequence). Trimming removed 8 bases from V and 1 base from J, with 11 bases in between. The CDR3 DNA sequence: TGTGCCAGTCACCCCTGGGGGAACACTGAAGCTTTCTTT. It yields the protein CASHPWGNTEAFF.

This clonotype came up many times. The rearrangement uses TRBV11-2 and TRBJ2-5; D is perhaps TRBD2 (5 bases). Trimming removed 1 base at V and 1 base at J, with 10 bases between. CDR1 and CDR2 (germline): SGHAT, FQNNGV. This CDR3 spans 15 amino acids. This chain's CDR3 is CASSLVLGIQETQYF. DNA for the CDR3: TGTGCCAGCAGCTTAGTACTCGGGATCCAAGAGACCCAGTACTTC.

This clonotype has ten or more counts. This chain connects TRBV4-1 to TRBJ1-2; D gene ambiguous. This CDR3 has 17 amino acids. Deletions cut 1 base from V and 2 bases from J, with 17 bases between. From germline, CDR1 is MGHRA and CDR2 YSYEKL. The CDR3 protein is CASSQVEKGLLNYGYTF. CDR3 DNA: TGCGCCAGCAGCCAAGTGGAAAAAGGGTTGTTAAACTATGGCTACACCTTC.

The gene calls are TRBV20-1 and TRBJ1-4; 8 bases align to TRBD1. J was trimmed by 4 bases and V by 6 bases; bases with no gene match: 4. Looked up from germline, CDR1 is DFQATT and CDR2 is SNEGSKA (reference sequence). The CDR3 length is 13 residues. CDR3 sequence reads: CSAAGQDNEKLFF. The CDR3 DNA reads as TGCAGTGCCGCGGGACAGGATAATGAAAAACTGTTTTTT.

This clonotype was seen many times. The rearrangement uses TRBV7-2 and TRBJ2-7; maybe TRBD1 (6 bases). The CDR3 loop spans 14 amino acids. The ends were cut back, 2 bases at V and 1 base at J, with 9 bases in the middle. Germline CDR1 and CDR2: SGHTA and FQGNSA. The CDR3 DNA reads TGTGCCAGCAGCTTAACCGGACAGTCCTACGAGCAGTACTTC. Its protein product is CASSLTGQSYEQYF.

This clonotype was picked up many times. CDR3 sequence reads: CASSLERGQGYGYTF. The CDR3 DNA sequence: TGTGCCAGCAGCTTAGAACGGGGACAGGGATATGGCTACACCTTC. The gene calls are TRBV7-8 and TRBJ1-2, with 9 nucleotides matching TRBD1. Germline V gene data show CDR1 as SGHVS and CDR2 as FQNEAQ. The CDR3 has 15 amino acids. With 1 base clipped from V and 5 bases from J, the junction kept 5 bases outside the gene matches. Complete variable domain (other parts from reference TRBV7-8 and TRBJ1-2): GAGVSQSPRYKVAKRGQDVALRCDPISGHVSLFWYQQALGQGPEFLTYFQNEAQLDKSGLPSDRFFAERPEGSVSTLKIQRTQQEDSAVYLCASSLERGQGYGYTFGSGTRLTVV.